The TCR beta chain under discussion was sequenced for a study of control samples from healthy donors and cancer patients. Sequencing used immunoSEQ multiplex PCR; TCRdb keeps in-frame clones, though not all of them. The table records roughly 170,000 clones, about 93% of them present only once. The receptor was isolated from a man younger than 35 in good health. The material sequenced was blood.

The CDR3 DNA reads TGTGCCAGCAGTTTAACAGGGGGCGTAGCTAACTATGGCTACACCTTC. Its translation is CASSLTGGVANYGYTF. V is TRBV28 and J is TRBJ1-2; 9 bases fit TRBD1. Per the germline V gene, CDR1 is MDHEN and CDR2 is SYDVKM. CDR3 length: 16 residues. The trim removed 2 bases at V and 0 bases at J, leaving 4 bases unmatched.